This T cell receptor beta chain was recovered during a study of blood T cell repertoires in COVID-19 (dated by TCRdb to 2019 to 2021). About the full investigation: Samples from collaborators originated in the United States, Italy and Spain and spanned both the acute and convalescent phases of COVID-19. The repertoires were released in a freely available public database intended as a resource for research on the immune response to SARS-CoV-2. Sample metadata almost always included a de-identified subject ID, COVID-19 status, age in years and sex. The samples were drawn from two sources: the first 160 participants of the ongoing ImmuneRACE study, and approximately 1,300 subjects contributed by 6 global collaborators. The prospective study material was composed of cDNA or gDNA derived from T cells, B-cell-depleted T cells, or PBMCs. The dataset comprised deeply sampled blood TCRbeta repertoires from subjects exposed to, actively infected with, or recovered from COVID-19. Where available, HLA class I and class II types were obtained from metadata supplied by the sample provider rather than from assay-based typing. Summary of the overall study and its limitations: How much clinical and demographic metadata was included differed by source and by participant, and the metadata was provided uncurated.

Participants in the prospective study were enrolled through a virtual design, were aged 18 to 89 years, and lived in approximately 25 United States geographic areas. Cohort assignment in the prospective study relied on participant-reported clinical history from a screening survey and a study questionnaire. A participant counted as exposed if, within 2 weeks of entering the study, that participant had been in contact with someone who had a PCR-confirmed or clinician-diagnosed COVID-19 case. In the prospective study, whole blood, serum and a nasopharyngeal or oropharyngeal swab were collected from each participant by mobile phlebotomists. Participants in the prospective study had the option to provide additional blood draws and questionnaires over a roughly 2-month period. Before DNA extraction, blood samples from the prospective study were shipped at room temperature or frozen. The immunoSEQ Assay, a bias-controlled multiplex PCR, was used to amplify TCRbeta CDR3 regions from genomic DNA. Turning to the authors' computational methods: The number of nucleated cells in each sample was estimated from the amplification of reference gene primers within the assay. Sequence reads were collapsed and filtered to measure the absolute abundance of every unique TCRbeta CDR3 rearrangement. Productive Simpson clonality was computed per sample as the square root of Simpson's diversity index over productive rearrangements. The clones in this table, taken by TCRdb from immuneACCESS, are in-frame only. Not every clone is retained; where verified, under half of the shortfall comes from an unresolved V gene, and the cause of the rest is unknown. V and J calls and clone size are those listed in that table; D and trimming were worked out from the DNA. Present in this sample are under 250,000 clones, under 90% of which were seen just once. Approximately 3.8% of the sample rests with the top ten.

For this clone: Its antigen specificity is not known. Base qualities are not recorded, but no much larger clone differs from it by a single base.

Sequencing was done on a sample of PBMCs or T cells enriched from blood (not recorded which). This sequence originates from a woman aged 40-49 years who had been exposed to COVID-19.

The nucleotide sequence is given as TGTGCCATCCCTCGGGGGGACCCGACAGGGGGACGTGGGGCCAACGTCCTGACTTTC. Its translation is CAIPRGDPTGGRGANVLTF. The rearrangement combines TRBV10-3 with TRBJ2-6, with TRBD1 matching 9 junction bases. CDR1 and CDR2 are read off the germline V gene as ENHRY and SYGVKD. Unmatched junction bases come to 17, with V trimmed by 8 bases and J by 3 bases. The CDR3 spans 19 residues, from the cysteine through the phenylalanine. The sequence is cut down to CDR3 DNA, 57 bases in frame from base 1.